This section outlines one T cell receptor beta chain sequence together with its context. No antigen is known for it. This sample was included in a study of shared clonotypes between healthy human individuals. Whole-study findings and limits: In contrast to clonotypes shared by all four donors, non-shared clonotypes had lower generation probabilities. The naive CD4 repertoires of several donors were compared, and roughly 5% of clonotypes were shared.

TCRdb's copy holds only in-frame clones and misses some; the assay was immunoSEQ multiplex PCR. The data hold some 2,000,000 clones, with around 95% observed a single time. Those who donated, Caucasian adults without exception, all lived in Nashville, Tennessee. The origin of this receptor is a man aged 18 to 30 in good health. Sequencing was carried out using naive CD4+ T cells sorted from blood. Subset noted: CD45RA+ positively selected.

The CDR3 nucleotides read TGCAGCGTCGGGGACAGGGGAGGAAACACCATATATTTT. Encoded protein: CSVGDRGGNTIYF. This chain uses TRBV29-1 with TRBJ1-3; TRBD1 matches 10 bases. J gave up 4 bases and V 6 bases, and 3 bases lay outside the gene matches. The CDR3 length is 13 residues. Germline CDR1 and CDR2: SQVTM and ANQGSEA.